Listed here are 3 T cell receptor beta chains from one sample, sequenced in a study of T cells in Graves' hyperthyroidism and ophthalmopathy. The TCR beta CDR3 regions underwent amplification using RNA transcripts as the source. Primed by the HTBI set, a first-round RT-PCR was run on the TCR CDR3. TCRdb reprocessed the multiplex PCR reads via MiXCR and lists one record per CDR3 protein. Among around 660,000 distinct CDR3 sequences listed, over 40% were seen once. Sequencing used peripheral blood or thyroid tissue (not recorded which). The source is an adult man with Graves' disease, either hyperthyroidism or ophthalmopathy (not recorded which).

The chain links TRBV11-2 to TRBJ2-7; D is ambiguous. V was clipped by 6 bases and J by 6 bases, with 15 bases between them. CDR1 is SGHAT, CDR2 FQNNGV, per germline. CDR3 size: 13 residues. The CDR3 nucleotides are TGTGCCAGCAGTTTCAACCCATCGAGCGAGCAGTACTTC. It translates to CASSFNPSSEQYF. Supplemented by reference TRBV11-2 and TRBJ2-7, the full variable domain reads EAGVAQSPRYKIIEKRQSVAFWCNPISGHATLYWYQQILGQGPKLLIQFQNNGVVDDSQLPKDRFSAERLKGVDSTLKIQPAKLEDSAVYLCASSFNPSSEQYFGPGTRLTVT.

This clonotype was counted at least ten times. CDR3: CASSEDRDSNQPQHF. CDR3 sequence (DNA): TGTGCCAGCAGCGAGGACAGGGATAGCAATCAGCCCCAGCATTTT. This rearrangement joins TRBV2 to TRBJ1-5; TRBD1 matches at 8 bases. There are 15 residues in the CDR3. J was trimmed by 0 bases and V by 6 bases; bases with no gene match: 4. Germline V CDR1 and CDR2: SNHLY, FYNNEI.

This clonotype has at least ten counts. The chain recombines TRBV20-1 with TRBJ1-2; the D gene is possibly TRBD1 (6 bases). Trimming removed 0 bases at V and 8 bases at J, with 16 bases between. Germline CDR1 and CDR2: DFQATT and SNEGSKA (reference sequence). This CDR3 has 14 amino acids. This chain's CDR3 is CSARDRGRESGYTF. As DNA, the CDR3 is TGCAGTGCTAGAGACCGGGGGCGAGAATCCGGCTACACCTTC.